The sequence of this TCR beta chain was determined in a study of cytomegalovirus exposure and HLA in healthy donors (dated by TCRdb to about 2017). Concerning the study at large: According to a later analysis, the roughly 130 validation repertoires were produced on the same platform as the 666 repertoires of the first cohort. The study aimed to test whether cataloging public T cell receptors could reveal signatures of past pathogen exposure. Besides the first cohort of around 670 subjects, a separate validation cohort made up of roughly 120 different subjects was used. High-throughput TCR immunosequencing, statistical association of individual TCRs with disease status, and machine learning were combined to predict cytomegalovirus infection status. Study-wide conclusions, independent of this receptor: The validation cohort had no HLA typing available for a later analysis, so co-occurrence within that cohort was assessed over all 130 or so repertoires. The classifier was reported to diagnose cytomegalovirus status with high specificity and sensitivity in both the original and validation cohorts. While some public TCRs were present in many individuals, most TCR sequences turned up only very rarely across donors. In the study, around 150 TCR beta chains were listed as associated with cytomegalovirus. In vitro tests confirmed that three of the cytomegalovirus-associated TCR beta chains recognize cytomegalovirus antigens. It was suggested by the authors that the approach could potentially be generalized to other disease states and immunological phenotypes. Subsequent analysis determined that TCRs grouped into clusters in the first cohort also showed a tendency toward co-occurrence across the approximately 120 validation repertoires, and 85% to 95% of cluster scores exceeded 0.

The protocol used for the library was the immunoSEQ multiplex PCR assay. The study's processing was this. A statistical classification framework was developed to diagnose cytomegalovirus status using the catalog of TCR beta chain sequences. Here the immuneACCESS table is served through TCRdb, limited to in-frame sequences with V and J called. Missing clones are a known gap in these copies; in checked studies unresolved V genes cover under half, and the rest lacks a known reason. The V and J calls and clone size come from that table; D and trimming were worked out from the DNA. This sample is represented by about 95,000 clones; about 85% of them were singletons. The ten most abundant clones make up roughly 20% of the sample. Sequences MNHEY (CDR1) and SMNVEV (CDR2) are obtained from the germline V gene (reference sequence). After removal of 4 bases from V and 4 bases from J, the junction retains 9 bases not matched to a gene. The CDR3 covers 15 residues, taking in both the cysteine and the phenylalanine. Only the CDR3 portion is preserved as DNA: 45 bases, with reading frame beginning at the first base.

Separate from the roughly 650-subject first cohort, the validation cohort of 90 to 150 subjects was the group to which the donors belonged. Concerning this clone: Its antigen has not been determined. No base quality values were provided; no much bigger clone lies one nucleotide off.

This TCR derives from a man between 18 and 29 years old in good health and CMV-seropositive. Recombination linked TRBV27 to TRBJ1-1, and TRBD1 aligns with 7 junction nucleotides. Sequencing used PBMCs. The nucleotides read TGTGCCAGCAGTTCGTATCAGGGGGTGGTCACTGAAGCTTTCTTT. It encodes CASSSYQGVVTEAFF.